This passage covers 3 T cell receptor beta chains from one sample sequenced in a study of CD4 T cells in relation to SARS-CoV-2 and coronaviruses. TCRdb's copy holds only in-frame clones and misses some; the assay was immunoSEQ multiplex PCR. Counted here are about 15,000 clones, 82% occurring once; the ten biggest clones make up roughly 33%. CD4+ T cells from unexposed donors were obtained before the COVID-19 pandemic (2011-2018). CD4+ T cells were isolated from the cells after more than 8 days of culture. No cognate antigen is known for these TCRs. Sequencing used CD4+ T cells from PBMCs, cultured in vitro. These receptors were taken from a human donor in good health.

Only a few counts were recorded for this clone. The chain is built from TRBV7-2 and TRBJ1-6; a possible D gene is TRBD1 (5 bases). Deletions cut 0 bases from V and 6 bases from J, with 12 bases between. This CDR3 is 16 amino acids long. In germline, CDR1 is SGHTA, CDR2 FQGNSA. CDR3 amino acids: CASSLAGGRGNSPLHF. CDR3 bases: TGTGCCAGCAGCTTAGCGGGGGGGAGGGGTAATTCACCCCTCCACTTT.

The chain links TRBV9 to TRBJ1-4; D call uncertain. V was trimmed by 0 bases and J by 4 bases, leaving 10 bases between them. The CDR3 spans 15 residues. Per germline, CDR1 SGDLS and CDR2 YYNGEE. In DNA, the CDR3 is TGTGCCAGCAGCGTAGGCCAGCCGTATAATGAAAAACTGTTTTTT. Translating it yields CASSVGQPYNEKLFF. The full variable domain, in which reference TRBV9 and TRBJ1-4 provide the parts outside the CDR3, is DSGVTQTPKHLITATGQRVTLRCSPRSGDLSVYWYQQSLDQGLQFLIQYYNGEERAKGNILERFSAQQFPDLHSELNLSSLELGDSALYFCASSVGQPYNEKLFFGSGTQLSVL.

CDR3 sequence (DNA): TGTGCTAGTGGTTTGCGTCAGGATGAAAAACTGTTTTTT. This codes for CASGLRQDEKLFF. The V gene is TRBV12-5, the J gene TRBJ1-4, with D hard to call. This CDR3 is built from 13 residues. Germline loops: CDR1 LGHNT, CDR2 FRNRAP. Deletions cut 2 bases from V and 6 bases from J, with 7 bases between.